This TCR beta chain was sequenced during a study of identical twins. Study findings and constraints: Researchers caution that invariant MAIT and iNKT cells could partly confound zero-insertion analyses.

CDR3 size: 13 residues. The germline V gene encodes CDR1 SQVTM and CDR2 ANQGSEA. The V and J ends lost 5 bases and 3 bases respectively, with 11 bases between them. This clonotype was seen many times. The antigen is undetermined. Only healthy Caucasians were included as donors. Unique molecular identifiers were in the cDNA, with template-switch universal primer binding. Each CDR3 protein is one row after TCRdb ran MiXCR on the 5' RACE reads. The repertoire holds 350,000 to 500,000 distinct CDR3 sequences, with about a fifth as singletons. V and J are TRBV29-1 and TRBJ2-1; no reliable D call. The sequence derives from a man over 45 in good health. The sequenced material came from naive T cells sorted from blood. The CDR3, as DNA: TGCAGCGTTAAGGCCGGTAGCTACAATGAGCAGTTCTTC. It is translated as CSVKAGSYNEQFF.